Each of the 25 T cell receptor beta chains below was sequenced from the same sample in a study of cytomegalovirus exposure and HLA in healthy donors. Primers: 60 Vbeta forward and 13 Jbeta reverse. Generated by immunoSEQ multiplex PCR, the TCRdb table keeps only in-frame clones and is missing some. This sample's clone table lists about 34,000 clones. Sequencing was done on a sample of PBMCs. Source of these receptors: a woman between 35 and 50 years old in good health and CMV-seropositive.

This sequence joins TRBV6-5 and TRBJ2-7, with D perhaps matching TRBD2 (7 bases). The CDR3 sequence is 14 residues long. Germline V lookup: CDR1 MNHEY, CDR2 SVGAGI. Trimming stripped 6 bases from V and 2 bases from J, with 14 bases between. This CDR3 is CASRTQGGAYEQYF. The CDR3 nucleotides are TGTGCCAGCAGGACACAGGGAGGGGCCTACGAGCAGTACTTC.

The chain joins TRBV5-1 to TRBJ2-1; D is unresolved. The germline V gene has CDR1 SGHRS and CDR2 YFSETQ. V lost 5 bases and J lost 0, with 15 bases in between. CDR3 length equals 16 residues. The CDR3: CASSDSPQSSYNEQFF. CDR3 sequence (DNA): TGCGCCAGCAGTGACTCCCCCCAGAGCTCCTACAATGAGCAGTTCTTC.

The chain is built from TRBV30 and TRBJ2-5; 9 bases fit TRBD1. TRBJ2-7 explains the end of the DNA better; the J call may be wrong. This CDR3 contains 15 residues. Germline values: CDR1 GTSNPN, CDR2 SVGIG (reference sequence). CDR3 sequence: CAWTPPGTGSYEQYF. In DNA, the CDR3 is TGTGCCTGGACTCCGCCCGGGACAGGGTCCTACGAGCAGTACTTC.

V and J are TRBV5-1 and TRBJ1-4, with 9 bases matching TRBD1. Trimming at V came to 3 bases and at J to 8 bases, leaving 11 bases not matched to a gene. This CDR3 region has 16 residues. The germline gives CDR1 SGHRS, CDR2 YFSETQ. In DNA form, the CDR3 reads TGCGCCAGCAGCTCCCAACAACAGGGGGCGCGAGAAAAACTGTTTTTT. It translates to CASSSQQQGAREKLFF.

This clone registers medium-sized by frequency. The genes are TRBV2 and TRBJ1-6; 7 nucleotides line up with TRBD1. This CDR3 is 16 amino acids long. The trim removed 6 bases at V and 0 bases at J, leaving 5 bases unmatched. Germline CDR1 reads SNHLY; CDR2 reads FYNNEI. CDR3 in DNA: TGTGCCAGCAGCCGAGGGGGCAGCTCCTATAATTCACCCCTCCACTTT. This sequence encodes CASSRGGSSYNSPLHF.

J is TRBJ2-7 and V is TRBV6-1; a weak D match, TRBD2 (6 bases). The germline V gene encodes CDR1 MNHNS and CDR2 SASEGT. V was clipped by 7 bases and J by 0 bases, with 16 bases between them. The CDR3 sequence is 15 residues long. CDR3 region: CASTLQEGHSYEQYF. The CDR3 DNA is TGTGCCAGCACATTACAGGAGGGGCACTCCTACGAGCAGTACTTC.

The rearrangement links TRBV9 to TRBJ2-1; 13 bases are shared with TRBD2. The germline CDR1 and CDR2 sequences are SGDLS and YYNGEE. After removal of 2 bases from V and 8 bases from J, the junction contained 10 bases not matched to a gene. The length of the CDR3 is 17 residues. The CDR3 here is CASSVGLLAGGPDEQFF. CDR3 nucleotide sequence: TGTGCCAGCAGCGTGGGACTACTAGCGGGGGGGCCGGATGAGCAGTTCTTC.

V usage is TRBV7-8 and J usage is TRBJ2-1; 7 bases are a match to TRBD1. J lost 7 bases, V lost 5 bases, and 11 bases had no gene match. The CDR3 spans 15 residues. Germline assignment: CDR1 SGHVS and CDR2 FQNEAQ. The CDR3 DNA follows: TGTGCCAGCAGCGGACGACAGGGTTTAGTAAATGAGCAGTTCTTC. Its protein product is CASSGRQGLVNEQFF.

This chain connects TRBV7-6 to TRBJ2-3; 8 bases align to TRBD2. CDR3 size: 18 residues. Trimming removed 1 base from V and 2 bases from J; junction bases left unmatched: 11. CDR1 and CDR2 from the germline V gene are SGHVS and FNYEAQ. This chain's CDR3 is CASSLVFGAGANTDTQYF. Here the CDR3 DNA reads TGTGCCAGCAGCTTAGTCTTCGGAGCGGGGGCCAACACAGATACGCAGTATTTT. Complete variable domain (other parts from reference TRBV7-6 and TRBJ2-3): GAGVSQSPRYKVTKRGQDVALRCDPISGHVSLYWYRQALGQGPEFLTYFNYEAQQDKSGLPNDRFSAERPEGSISTLTIQRTEQRDSAMYRCASSLVFGAGANTDTQYFGPGTRLTVL.

As regards this clone: This sample also contains other DNA sequences that code for the same CDR3. The chain combines TRBV28 with TRBJ2-1; TRBD2 matches at 12 bases. The V segment lost 3 bases and the J segment 5 bases; nucleotides outside the gene matches: 5. In germline, CDR1 is MDHEN, CDR2 SYDVKM. The CDR3 is made up of 16 amino acids. The chain's CDR3 is CASSFPGLAGNNEQFF. The CDR3, as DNA: TGTGCCAGCAGTTTTCCCGGACTAGCGGGGAACAATGAGCAGTTCTTC.

The J gene is TRBJ2-1, the V gene TRBV11-3; D is ambiguous. CDR1 and CDR2 (germline): SGHNT, YENEEA. V gave up 1 base and J gave up 0 bases, with 7 bases separating them. The CDR3 sequence is 15 residues long. The CDR3 is CASSLVDSSYNEQFF. CDR3 bases: TGTGCCAGCAGCTTAGTAGATAGCTCCTACAATGAGCAGTTCTTC.

The chain employs TRBV10-3 and TRBJ2-1; the D gene is possibly TRBD1 (5 bases). The CDR3 extends over 12 amino acids. Trimming removed 3 bases at V and 12 bases at J, with 12 bases between. Germline V gene data show CDR1 as ENHRY and CDR2 as SYGVKD. The CDR3 loop reads CAISEVGVWQFF. In DNA, the CDR3 is TGTGCCATCAGTGAAGTAGGGGTATGGCAGTTCTTC.

The genes are TRBV27 and TRBJ1-1, with a weak D call TRBD1 (5 bases). Germline V gene data show CDR1 as MNHEY and CDR2 as SMNVEV (reference sequence). The germline V and J ends were trimmed by 8 bases and 4 bases, with 17 bases remaining between them. The CDR3 loop spans 14 amino acids. In DNA form, the CDR3 reads TGTGCCAGCGGCTGGGAGGGGCGCCTCACTGAAGCTTTCTTT. Protein product: CASGWEGRLTEAFF.

The J gene is TRBJ2-5, the V gene TRBV5-6, with 10 bases identical to TRBD2. V shed 5 bases, J shed 1 base, and the junction held 5 bases outside the gene matches. CDR1 and CDR2 from the germline V gene are SGHDT and YYEEEE. The CDR3 extends over 15 amino acids. CDR3 residues: CASRLAGGFQETQYF. The CDR3 DNA reads TGTGCCAGCAGGTTAGCGGGAGGCTTCCAAGAGACCCAGTACTTC.

The V gene is TRBV6-5, the J gene TRBJ1-2; 10 bases match TRBD1. The CDR3 is 15 amino acids. The germline V gene has CDR1 MNHEY and CDR2 SVGAGI. V lost 5 bases and J lost 4; bases outside the gene matches: 7. In DNA, the CDR3 is TGTGCCAGCAGTAACGACAGGGGGCACAGCTATGGCTACACCTTC. Amino acids: CASSNDRGHSYGYTF.

The V and J genes are TRBV5-1 and TRBJ2-2; 7 bases are shared with TRBD2. Germline assignment: CDR1 SGHRS and CDR2 YFSETQ. This CDR3 is 15 amino acids long. V lost 4 bases and J lost 7; bases outside the gene matches: 10. This CDR3 is CASSLGTMGVGELFF. In nucleotides, the CDR3 is TGCGCCAGCAGCCTAGGGACTATGGGCGTCGGGGAGCTGTTTTTT.

This sequence joins TRBV28 and TRBJ2-7; 7 bases agree with TRBD1. Trimming at V came to 3 bases and at J to 2 bases, leaving 10 bases not matched to a gene. Per the germline V gene, CDR1 is MDHEN and CDR2 is SYDVKM. This CDR3 spans 16 amino acids. The CDR3 spells CASSLTGYQGTYEQYF. The CDR3 bases are TGTGCCAGCAGTTTGACAGGGTACCAAGGTACCTACGAGCAGTACTTC.

V usage is TRBV7-8 and J usage is TRBJ1-4; D remains unclear. This CDR3 comprises 14 residues. Looked up from germline, CDR1 is SGHVS and CDR2 is FQNEAQ. Deletions cut 2 bases from V and 2 bases from J, with 6 bases between. CDR3: CASSLRRTNEKLFF. The CDR3 DNA reads TGTGCCAGCAGCTTAAGGAGGACTAATGAAAAACTGTTTTTT.

This sequence joins TRBV6-1 and TRBJ2-7; D may be TRBD1 (6 bases). The germline V and J ends were trimmed by 6 bases and 7 bases, with 19 bases remaining between them. Looked up from germline, CDR1 is MNHNS and CDR2 is SASEGT. This CDR3 spans 14 amino acids. The DNA for the CDR3 is TGTGCCAGCAGCTCCGGGACAACCTCCTTGGAGCAGTACTTC. Its translation: CASSSGTTSLEQYF.

V gene TRBV19 combines with J gene TRBJ1-5; TRBD1 matches at 8 bases. This CDR3 is built from 13 residues. V lost 5 bases and J lost 10; bases outside the gene matches: 7. Germline values: CDR1 LNHDA, CDR2 SQIVND (reference sequence). The CDR3 reads CASSSGGSGPQHF. The CDR3 nucleotides read TGTGCCAGTAGTTCAGGGGGCTCAGGTCCCCAGCATTTT.

To note about this clone: At one of its ends the junction is not consistent with the germline gene, which may arise from a read error. In the same sample, other DNA sequences code for this CDR3. This chain connects TRBV7-9 to TRBJ1-1; 9 bases agree with TRBD1. The CDR3 loop spans 14 amino acids. Germline CDR1 is SEHNR and CDR2 is FQNEAQ (reference sequence). The CDR3 loop reads CASSPDRGWTEAFF. In nucleotides, the CDR3 is TGTGCCAGCAGCCCGGACAGGGGATGGACTGAGGCTTTCTTT. The full variable domain, in which reference TRBV7-9 and TRBJ1-1 provide the parts outside the CDR3, is DTGVSQNPRHKITKRGQNVTFRCDPISEHNRLYWYRQTLGQGPEFLTYFQNEAQLEKSRLLSDRFSAERPKGSFSTLEIQRTEQGDSAMYLCASSPDRGWTEAFFGQGTRLTVV.

The J gene is TRBJ2-1, the V gene TRBV15; 8 nucleotides agree with TRBD2. The germline gives CDR1 LNHNV, CDR2 YYDKDF (reference sequence). V dropped 0 bases and J dropped 8; count of bases not matched to a gene: 18. This CDR3 has 19 amino acids. The CDR3 sequence is CATSRELDVTGGVIDEQFF. CDR3 nucleotides: TGTGCCACCAGCAGAGAATTGGACGTGACCGGGGGGGTGATAGATGAGCAGTTCTTC.

This rearrangement joins TRBV11-1 to TRBJ1-1, with D possibly TRBD1 on 6 matching bases. Germline CDR1 and CDR2: SGHAT and FQDESV (reference sequence). Trimming stripped 6 bases from V and 1 base from J, with 15 bases between. This CDR3 has 15 amino acids. In DNA form, the CDR3 reads TGTGCCAGCAGAACAAGGGTGGGACAGAACACTGAAGCTTTCTTT. Its translation is CASRTRVGQNTEAFF.

This chain links TRBV7-3 with TRBJ2-1; unclear D gene. The CDR3 extends over 15 amino acids. V gave up 2 bases and J gave up 1 base, with 9 bases separating them. Germline V gives CDR1 SGHTA, CDR2 FQGTGA. In DNA form, the CDR3 reads TGTGCCAGCAGCTTAGACGCGGCGTCCTACAATGAGCAGTTCTTC. Its translation: CASSLDAASYNEQFF. Filled out from reference TRBV7-3 and TRBJ2-1, the complete variable domain reads GAGVSQTPSNKVTEKGKYVELRCDPISGHTALYWYRQSLGQGPEFLIYFQGTGAADDSGLPNDRFFAVRPEGSVSTLKIQRTERGDSAVYLCASSLDAASYNEQFFGPGTRLTVL.

By frequency, this clone is medium-sized. V and J are TRBV6-1 and TRBJ2-7; maybe TRBD2 (6 bases). The CDR3 has 14 residues. Trimming cost V 8 bases and J 2 bases, with 16 bases left between them. Germline V lookup: CDR1 MNHNS, CDR2 SASEGT. The CDR3 loop reads CASSRDLTTYEQYF. The DNA for the CDR3 is TGTGCCAGCTCTCGGGACTTGACCACCTACGAGCAGTACTTC.